These T cell receptor beta chains were read from a single sample in a study of regulatory T cells in long-lasting Graves disease. In TCRdb, the multiplex PCR reads were re-called with MiXCR into one record per CDR3 protein. The top ten hold about 26% of the sample, which has approximately 400,000 distinct CDR3 sequences, roughly a quarter seen once. Sequences were derived from peripheral blood mononuclear cells (PBMCs), sampled when the disease was refractory, from a patient treated with antithyroid drugs. Receptors originate from a female donor with Graves disease. Both conserved end residues are part of each CDR3. The D gene is left open where the match is weak. Some rows have no size entry. The others give once, few or many, or a class for an expanded clone.

TRBJ2-7 | TRBV4-1 | NA | NA | TGCGCCAGCAGCCCCTCCGACTGGAACGAGCAGTACTTC | CASSPSDWNEQYF
TRBJ2-5 | TRBV24-1 | TRBD1 | NA | TGTGCCACCAGTGATTCGGGGCCAGGGGGCTTAGAGACCCAGTACTTC | CATSDSGPGGLETQYF
TRBJ2-7 | TRBV6-1 | TRBD1 | many | TGTGCCAGCAGTCCCCGGGGACAGGGAAGCCACGAGCAGTACTTC | CASSPRGQGSHEQYF
TRBJ1-1 | TRBV7-2 | TRBD1 | many | TGTGCCAGCAGCTCTAGGGGGCATTTTAGCACTGAAGCTTTCTTT | CASSSRGHFSTEAFF
TRBJ2-2 | TRBV3-1 | NA | NA | TGTGCCAGCAGCCAAGGCCGCGGGGCGAACACCGGGGAGCTGTTTTTT | CASSQGRGANTGELFF
TRBJ2-7 | TRBV20-1 | NA | many | TGCAGTGCTAGGGCCGATGCCGGGACTCGGAAGGACGAGCAGTACTTC | CSARADAGTRKDEQYF
TRBJ1-4 | TRBV7-9 | NA | few | TGTGCCAGCAGCCCCGAGGAAAAACTGTTTTTT | CASSPEEKLFF
TRBJ2-2 | TRBV7-2 | NA | many | TGTGCCAGCAGCTCAGGACGGAACACCGGGGAGCTGTTTTTT | CASSSGRNTGELFF
TRBJ2-2 | TRBV7-2 | NA | NA | TGTGCCAGCAGCTTGCGGGCTGGCGGGGAGCTGTTTTTT | CASSLRAGGELFF
TRBJ2-7 | TRBV5-1 | NA | NA | TGCGCCAGCAGCTTCGGGCCGGTCTACGAGCAGTACTTC | CASSFGPVYEQYF
TRBJ2-2 | TRBV11-2 | TRBD2 | NA | TGTGCCGGCACTAGCGACCGGAACACCGGGGAGCTGTTTTTT | CAGTSDRNTGELFF
TRBJ1-3 | TRBV29-1 | NA | NA | TGCAGCGTGGCGACTACTGGGGGGACCATATATTTT | CSVATTGGTIYF
TRBJ2-7 | TRBV14 | NA | few | TGTGCCAGCAGCCAAGTCGGCGGGATCGGGATTGAGCAGTACTTC | CASSQVGGIGIEQYF
TRBJ2-5 | TRBV5-1 | NA | NA | TGCGCCAGCCTGCCCGGTGTGGGGGCGGGAGAGACCCAGTACTTC | CASLPGVGAGETQYF
TRBJ1-2 | TRBV20-1 | NA | few | TGCAGTGCTAGAATTCACTCGGAAGGCTACACCTTC | CSARIHSEGYTF
TRBJ2-7 | TRBV27 | NA | few | TGTGCCAGCAGTTCTCCAAATACCTACGAGCAGTACTTC | CASSSPNTYEQYF
TRBJ2-7 | TRBV5-1 | NA | NA | TGCGCCAGCAGCCAATACGGCGGAGAGTCATTCTACGAGCAGTACTTC | CASSQYGGESFYEQYF
TRBJ2-7 | TRBV7-9 | TRBD1 | NA | TGTGCCAGCAGCGCAGGGGGCGCCTACGAGCAGTACTTC | CASSAGGAYEQYF
TRBJ1-1 | TRBV2 | NA | many | TGTGCCAGCAGCCAGAGAGAGGGAGCTTTCTTT | CASSQREGAFF
TRBJ1-5 | TRBV7-2 | NA | NA | TGTGCCAGCAGCTTAGGACAGAGAAATCAGCCCCAGCATTTT | CASSLGQRNQPQHF
TRBJ2-7 | TRBV19 | NA | NA | TGTGCCAGTGGAGTCCCCTACGAGCAGTACTTC | CASGVPYEQYF
TRBJ1-5 | TRBV6-1 | TRBD1 | few | TGTGCCAGCAGCCCAATCGGACAGGTCCGGGAGAATCAGCCCCAGCATTTT | CASSPIGQVRENQPQHF
TRBJ2-5 | TRBV6-2/TRBV6-3 | TRBD1 | many | TGTGCCAGCAGTACCCCGGACAGGGGGAGACGGGAGACCCAGTACTTC | CASSTPDRGRRETQYF
TRBJ2-7 | TRBV20-1 | TRBD2 | few | TGCAGTGCTAGAGGATTAGGCGCCGGACTAGCTAGCGAGCAGTACTTC | CSARGLGAGLASEQYF
TRBJ1-1 | TRBV29-1 | NA | many | TGCAGCGGATCACGAAACTCGAGAGCTTTCTTT | CSGSRNSRAFF
TRBJ2-5 | TRBV2 | NA | many | TGTGCCAGCAGTGAAGGGCGGAATCAAGAGACCCAGTACTTC | CASSEGRNQETQYF
TRBJ2-7 | TRBV20-1 | NA | few | TGCAGTGCTGGACTGTCTGGGGGTGGCTACGAGCAGTACTTC | CSAGLSGGGYEQYF
TRBJ1-3 | TRBV15 | NA | few | TGTGCCACCAGCAAAAACAGGGTGACTGGAAACACCATATATTTT | CATSKNRVTGNTIYF
TRBJ2-7 | TRBV7-2 | NA | NA | TGTGCCAGCAGCTTCTCCAGGGGGGGTTACGAGCAGTACTTC | CASSFSRGGYEQYF
TRBJ2-5 | TRBV6-2/TRBV6-3 | TRBD2 | NA | TGTGCCAGCAGAGCTAGCGGGAGGGCTGGCCAAGAGACCCAGTACTTC | CASRASGRAGQETQYF